This TCR beta chain emerged from a study of early T cells in non-severe SARS-CoV-2 infection. Unique molecular identifiers were attached to individual cDNA molecules. TCRdb reanalysed the 5' RACE reads using MiXCR and keeps one entry per CDR3 protein. The sample has fewer than 110,000 distinct CDR3 sequences, roughly 10% seen once. This clonotype was detected a few times. CDR1 and CDR2 from the germline V gene are GTSNPN and SVGIG (reference sequence). This CDR3 is 15 amino acids long. V was cut by 1 base and J by 0 bases, with 10 bases left in between. This chain connects TRBV30 to TRBJ2-1; maybe TRBD2 (5 bases). The sequencing input was whole blood. The origin of this receptor is an adult who was a healthcare worker with PCR-confirmed SARS-CoV-2 infection or an uninfected control (not recorded which). CDR3 region: CAWSGREISYNEQFF. Here the CDR3 DNA reads TGTGCCTGGAGTGGTAGGGAGATCTCCTACAATGAGCAGTTCTTC.